This passage covers 23 T cell receptor beta chains from one sample sequenced in a study of post-analysis software for immune sequencing data. Study-level results: With TRBV5-6, TRBV5-1 and TRBV20-1 included, several TRBV segments were more frequent in patients than in controls.

No antigens are known for them. Libraries were made from TCR beta cDNA, and they carried unique molecular identifiers. TCRdb itself ran the PCR reads through MiXCR, one entry per CDR3 protein. This sample has 750,000 to 950,000 distinct CDR3 sequences, with approximately 57% found just once. Sequencing was carried out using blood. These receptors were collected from a girl aged 5 to 17 with multiple sclerosis.

This clonotype has a single count. The chain uses TRBV6-5 and TRBJ2-6; the D is unclear. This CDR3 is built from 15 residues. From germline, CDR1 is MNHEY and CDR2 SVGAGI. The ends were cut back, 6 bases at V and 0 bases at J, with 9 bases in the middle. CDR3 nucleotide sequence: TGTGCCAGCAGCACGCCAGCCTCTGGGGCCAACGTCCTGACTTTC. Translated: CASSTPASGANVLTF.

The CDR3 protein is CASSEAGGGRPSRSEQYF. The CDR3 DNA reads as TGTGCCAGCAGTGAAGCGGGAGGCGGGAGGCCGTCTCGTTCCGAGCAGTACTTC. J is TRBJ2-7 and V is TRBV6-1, with 8 positions matching TRBD2. Unmatched junction bases numbered 16, after V lost 0 bases and J lost 6 bases. The CDR3 is 18 residues long. Germline V gives CDR1 MNHNS, CDR2 SASEGT.

V and J are TRBV28 and TRBJ2-1, with a weak D call TRBD2 (6 bases). CDR3 length equals 17 residues. The germline V gene has CDR1 MDHEN and CDR2 SYDVKM. Trimming removed 5 bases at V and 5 bases at J, with 22 bases between. The DNA for the CDR3 is TGTGCCAGCAGTACGGGACTCGTAGGGATAGGTGACAATGAGCAGTTCTTC. It is translated as CASSTGLVGIGDNEQFF.

The chain is built from TRBV5-1 and TRBJ2-7; 8 bases line up with TRBD2. The CDR3 is 15 residues long. CDR1 and CDR2 from the germline V gene are SGHRS and YFSETQ. The ends lost 7 bases at V and 4 bases at J; junction bases unmatched: 13. The CDR3 DNA follows: TGCGCCAGCTCTGGTCGTAGCGGGACTGGATACGAGCAGTACTTC. Its protein is CASSGRSGTGYEQYF.

This clonotype was found a few times. The V call is TRBV5-1, the J call TRBJ1-2; D uncertain. Per the germline V gene, CDR1 is SGHRS and CDR2 is YFSETQ. There are 14 residues in the CDR3. V gave up 0 bases and J gave up 0 bases, with 6 bases separating them. CDR3 sequence reads: CASSLDGANYGYTF. DNA for the CDR3: TGCGCCAGCAGCTTGGACGGTGCTAACTATGGCTACACCTTC. The full variable domain, rest sourced from reference TRBV5-1 and TRBJ1-2, is KAGVTQTPRYLIKTRGQQVTLSCSPISGHRSVSWYQQTPGQGLQFLFEYFSETQRNKGNFPGRFSGRQFSNSRSEMNVSTLELGDSALYLCASSLDGANYGYTFGSGTRLTVV.

This clonotype has only a few counts. V and J are TRBV29-1 and TRBJ1-2, with D possibly matching TRBD1 (6 bases). Germline V CDR1 and CDR2: SQVTM, ANQGSEA. Trimming stripped 5 bases from V and 2 bases from J, with 12 bases between. This CDR3 is 13 amino acids long. CDR3 protein: CSVSRDTNYGYTF. CDR3 DNA: TGCAGCGTTAGCCGGGACACGAACTATGGCTACACCTTC. The full variable domain, completed using reference TRBV29-1 and TRBJ1-2, is SAVISQKPSRDICQRGTSLTIQCQVDSQVTMMFWYRQQPGQSLTLIATANQGSEATYESGFVIDKFPISRPNLTFSTLTVSNMSPEDSSIYLCSVSRDTNYGYTFGSGTRLTVV.

CDR3 sequence: CASSVVQGSEQFF. The CDR3 coding sequence is TGTGCCAGCAGCGTAGTGCAAGGTTCTGAGCAGTTCTTC. The chain carries TRBV9 and TRBJ2-1; D gene unclear. The V and J ends lost 0 bases and 9 bases respectively, with 10 bases between them. The CDR3 has 13 amino acids. The germline V gene has CDR1 SGDLS and CDR2 YYNGEE.

This chain connects TRBV15 to TRBJ2-7, with a possible D match to TRBD2 (5 bases). V was pared by 3 bases and J by 2 bases, with 8 bases between. The CDR3 runs 13 residues. Germline loops: CDR1 LNHNV, CDR2 YYDKDF (reference sequence). Written as DNA, the CDR3 is TGTGCCACCAGCAGTCACGGGACCTACGAGCAGTACTTC. This codes for CATSSHGTYEQYF.

This chain connects TRBV5-1 to TRBJ2-1; D unresolved. This CDR3 has 15 residues. V lost 0 bases and J lost 8, with 15 bases in between. Germline V gene lookup returns CDR1 SGHRS and CDR2 YFSETQ. The CDR3 protein is CASSLGSPVTDEQFF. In nucleotides, the CDR3 is TGCGCCAGCAGCTTGGGTAGCCCGGTCACTGATGAGCAGTTCTTC. Together with reference TRBV5-1 and TRBJ2-1, the CDR3 gives the full variable domain: KAGVTQTPRYLIKTRGQQVTLSCSPISGHRSVSWYQQTPGQGLQFLFEYFSETQRNKGNFPGRFSGRQFSNSRSEMNVSTLELGDSALYLCASSLGSPVTDEQFFGPGTRLTVL.

The chain links TRBV20-1 to TRBJ2-4; D not resolved. Germline loops: CDR1 DFQATT, CDR2 SNEGSKA (reference sequence). Trimming shortened V by 0 bases and J by 0 bases, and 9 bases separated the two germline ends. The CDR3 loop spans 15 amino acids. This CDR3 reads CSARDTALAKNIQYF. In DNA, the CDR3 is TGCAGTGCTAGAGATACGGCCCTAGCCAAAAACATTCAGTACTTC.

V usage is TRBV7-9 and J usage is TRBJ1-5; 9 nucleotides agree with TRBD1. In germline, CDR1 is SEHNR, CDR2 FQNEAQ (reference sequence). This CDR3 spans 14 amino acids. V gave up 7 bases and J gave up 8 bases; unmatched junction bases: 9. CDR3 sequence: CASTTGTGWEPQHF. CDR3 DNA: TGTGCCAGCACCACCGGGACAGGGTGGGAGCCCCAGCATTTT.

The V and J genes are TRBV20-1 and TRBJ2-3, with TRBD2 matching over 7 bases. The ends lost 3 bases at V and 12 bases at J; junction bases unmatched: 9. Germline V CDR1 and CDR2: DFQATT, SNEGSKA (reference sequence). The CDR3 loop spans 12 amino acids. The CDR3 coding sequence is TGCAGTGCTAGGGTAGCGGGCGCTGCACAGTATTTT. This sequence encodes CSARVAGAAQYF.

This sequence joins TRBV29-1 and TRBJ2-7, with D perhaps matching TRBD1 or TRBD2 (6 bases each). V lost 3 bases, J lost 3 bases, and 15 bases lay in between. Germline CDR1 is SQVTM and CDR2 is ANQGSEA. The CDR3 runs 14 residues. CDR3 sequence reads: CSVDAGHRNYEQYF. CDR3 nucleotide sequence: TGCAGCGTTGACGCGGGACACCGGAACTACGAGCAGTACTTC.

This sequence joins TRBV12-3 or TRBV12-4 and TRBJ2-7; D not resolved. Between the trimmed V and J ends, which lost 1 base and 0 bases, there was a span of 13 bases. This CDR3 is 16 amino acids long. The CDR3 loop reads CASSLVERRSSYEQYF. For the CDR3, the DNA is TGTGCCAGCAGTTTAGTCGAGCGCCGGAGCTCCTACGAGCAGTACTTC.

V and J are TRBV5-1 and TRBJ1-6; weak D call: TRBD1 (5 bases). The CDR3 has 15 amino acids. V shed 4 bases and J shed 10 bases, with 18 bases lying between them. Germline loops: CDR1 SGHRS, CDR2 YFSETQ. The CDR3 sequence: CASSPEVGKGSPLHF. The DNA of the CDR3 is TGCGCCAGCAGCCCCGAGGTGGGGAAGGGGTCACCCCTCCACTTT.

The CDR3 coding sequence is TGCGCCAGCAGCTTGGGCAGCGGGCACTCCTACGAGCAGTACTTC. This codes for CASSLGSGHSYEQYF. V gene TRBV5-1 combines with J gene TRBJ2-4; D possibly corresponds to TRBD2 (6 bases). The DNA end favors TRBJ2-7, so the J call may be wrong. Germline CDR1 reads SGHRS; CDR2 reads YFSETQ. This CDR3 has 15 residues.

As to this clonotype: A read error may produce the germline difference seen at one junction end. The rearrangement uses TRBV7-7 and TRBJ2-7; TRBD2 aligns across 10 bases. Germline V gene sequence: CDR1 SSHAT, CDR2 FNYEAQ (reference sequence). The CDR3 is made up of 15 amino acids. Written as DNA, the CDR3 is TGTGCTAGCAGCTTAGGGCTAGCGGGAGTGGAAGAGCAGTACTTC. Its translation is CASSLGLAGVEEQYF.

The chain employs TRBV7-2 and TRBJ2-7; D is unresolved. CDR3 length: 17 amino acids. CDR1 is SGHTA, CDR2 FQGNSA, per germline. Trimming pared 5 bases from V and 5 bases from J, leaving 25 bases between. The CDR3 DNA reads as TGTGCCAGCAGCCTGCACCCCCTAGTCATATCGTCGAACGAGCAGTACTTC. This translates into CASSLHPLVISSNEQYF.

This sequence joins TRBV5-1 and TRBJ2-5, with 12 bases that match TRBD1. The J call may be incorrect, as the DNA end agrees better with TRBJ2-7. This CDR3 has 16 amino acids. Looked up from germline, CDR1 is SGHRS and CDR2 is YFSETQ. The DNA for the CDR3 is TGCGCCAGCAGCTTGGCCGGGACAGGGGGCTCGGGCGAGCAGTACTTC. Amino acid sequence: CASSLAGTGGSGEQYF.

The table lists this clonotype with a few counts. CDR3 region: CASSPSGGAGEQYF. The CDR3 DNA is TGCGCCAGCAGCCCTAGCGGGGGGGCAGGAGAGCAGTACTTC. V is TRBV4-1 and J is TRBJ2-7; TRBD2 matches 12 bases. Germline CDR1 and CDR2: MGHRA and YSYEKL. The CDR3 is 14 residues long. The ends lost 4 bases at V and 7 bases at J; junction bases unmatched: 5.

V usage is TRBV4-1 and J usage is TRBJ1-1; D might be TRBD1 (6 bases). CDR1 MGHRA and CDR2 YSYEKL come from the germline V gene. V was pared by 4 bases and J by 1 base, with 10 bases between. The CDR3 is 14 amino acids. The chain's CDR3 is CASSPRGANTEAFF. Written as DNA, the CDR3 is TGCGCCAGCAGCCCACGGGGGGCGAACACTGAAGCTTTCTTT.

The chain carries TRBV5-1 and TRBJ1-4; D possibly corresponds to TRBD1 (5 bases). The CDR3 runs 14 residues. With 4 bases removed from V and 8 bases from J, the gap between germline ends came to 15 bases. CDR1 is SGHRS, CDR2 YFSETQ, per germline. The CDR3 loop is CASSAGARGEKLFF. The DNA for the CDR3 is TGCGCCAGCAGCGCTGGGGCCCGGGGAGAAAAACTGTTTTTT. The full variable domain, its missing parts supplied by reference TRBV5-1 and TRBJ1-4, is KAGVTQTPRYLIKTRGQQVTLSCSPISGHRSVSWYQQTPGQGLQFLFEYFSETQRNKGNFPGRFSGRQFSNSRSEMNVSTLELGDSALYLCASSAGARGEKLFFGSGTQLSVL.

This clonotype was seen at least ten times. The V and J genes are TRBV5-1 and TRBJ2-1, with 12 positions matching TRBD2. The CDR3 totals 15 residues. Germline V gene lookup returns CDR1 SGHRS and CDR2 YFSETQ. V lost 0 bases to trimming and J lost 5 bases; unmatched junction nucleotides: 0. The DNA for the CDR3 is TGCGCCAGCAGCTTGGGACTAGCGGGAGACAATGAGCAGTTCTTC. Its protein product is CASSLGLAGDNEQFF.